These T cell receptor beta chains were read from a single sample in a study of long-term antiretroviral therapy in people with HIV. Sequencing used immunoSEQ multiplex PCR; TCRdb keeps in-frame clones, though not all of them. The table includes fewer than 40,000 clones, approximately 85% detected once. The sequenced sample was unsorted PBMCs, obtained 3.1 years after starting antiretroviral therapy. Receptor source: a woman aged 45-65 years with HIV. Each CDR3 is given with its conserved first and last residue.

J	V	CDR3
TRBJ2-5	TRBV2	CASSESNLGPSGETQYF
TRBJ2-1	TRBV7-9	CASSPRGYEQFF
TRBJ1-1	TRBV7-9	CASSLAGGRTEAFF
TRBJ2-1	TRBV11-2	CASSLLDYNEQFF
TRBJ1-3	TRBV5-5	CASSLDRAGAGNTIYF
TRBJ2-5	TRBV5-4	CASSFTRVGLETQYF
TRBJ1-6	TRBV18	CASSLDRGHSPLHF
TRBJ2-7	TRBV6-5	CASSYSSTGPYEQYF
TRBJ1-5	TRBV19	CASSIRSGNQPQHF
TRBJ2-3	TRBV5-6	CASSLVGTSGTDTQYF
TRBJ2-1	TRBV10-3	CAIRWSGGGHEQFF
TRBJ1-5	TRBV6-5	CASSYLQGWPQHF
TRBJ2-2	TRBV6-6	CASSSGLSSNTGELFF
TRBJ2-3	TRBV4-2	CASSPQLAGGSTDTQYF
TRBJ1-5	TRBV21-1	CASSTGGGISNQPQHF
TRBJ2-3	TRBV6-5	CASSYSPTDTQYF
TRBJ2-7	TRBV6-6	CASSPDIKTYEQYF
TRBJ2-7	TRBV4-2	CASRDLRYEQYF
TRBJ2-3	TRBV4-2	CASGGVAVRDTQYF
TRBJ2-2	TRBV9	CASSVAAGGFTGELFF
TRBJ2-3	TRBV27	CASSFGGAPDTQYF
TRBJ1-2	TRBV5-1	CASSPGGDYGYTF
TRBJ2-3	TRBV5-1	CASSWLGQGTDTQYF
TRBJ2-1	TRBV2	CASRVGTSGGAGQFF
TRBJ2-1	TRBV28	CASRETSHNEQFF
TRBJ2-3	TRBV6-4	CASSEDIITDTQYF
TRBJ2-7	TRBV4-3	CALPRGTSYEQYF
TRBJ1-2	TRBV18	CASSPSTGNYGYTF
TRBJ1-2	TRBV25-1	CASSERGRDRYYGYTF
TRBJ1-3	TRBV15	CATSGQGKSSGNTIYF
TRBJ1-6	TRBV30	CAWSVAPGSYNSPLHF
TRBJ1-5	TRBV6-6	CASSSGDRLSNQPQHF
TRBJ1-2	TRBV4-1	CASSQADWANYGYTF
TRBJ1-5	TRBV6-5	CASSLSRNQPQHF
TRBJ2-1	TRBV29-1	CSALGESSYNEQFF
TRBJ1-5	TRBV5-6	CASSLYQASQPQHF
TRBJ1-1	TRBV11-2	CASSLVGVSGEAFF
TRBJ1-1	TRBV9	CASSARGGNTEAFF
TRBJ1-2	TRBV19	CASSEGLTGSGYTF
TRBJ1-2	TRBV2	CASSDKRATF
TRBJ2-3	TRBV10-3	CAINPSGGQSDTQYF
TRBJ1-1	TRBV18	CASSPEIVKSGAFF
TRBJ1-1	TRBV6-6	CASSYSGGNTEAFF
TRBJ2-7	TRBV6-5	CASSKGQSYEQYF
TRBJ1-1	TRBV4-2	CASSQGQGVAYTEAFF
TRBJ1-3	TRBV30	CAGDRGPNTIYF
TRBJ2-1	TRBV5-1	CASSLTGTRSYNEQFF
TRBJ2-7	TRBV9	CASSSGLAGVYEQYF
TRBJ2-1	TRBV9	CASSVAPGRSGGHYNEQFF
TRBJ2-7	TRBV7-9	CASSPGKYEQYF
TRBJ2-6	TRBV5-6	CASSLLGAAGANVLTF
TRBJ2-7	TRBV5-6	CASSRDRGYEQYF
TRBJ2-6	TRBV6-1	CASLLFLSGANVLTF
TRBJ1-1	TRBV15	CATSTPLTRFGTEAFF
TRBJ1-2	TRBV10-3	CAISETGTGNYGYTF
TRBJ2-3	TRBV6-5	CASSRLAGGTDTQYF
TRBJ1-1	TRBV30	CAWIGAVSNTEAFF
TRBJ1-3	TRBV30	CAWSVQGPNTIYF
TRBJ2-5	TRBV7-7	CASSTTPGGQETQYF